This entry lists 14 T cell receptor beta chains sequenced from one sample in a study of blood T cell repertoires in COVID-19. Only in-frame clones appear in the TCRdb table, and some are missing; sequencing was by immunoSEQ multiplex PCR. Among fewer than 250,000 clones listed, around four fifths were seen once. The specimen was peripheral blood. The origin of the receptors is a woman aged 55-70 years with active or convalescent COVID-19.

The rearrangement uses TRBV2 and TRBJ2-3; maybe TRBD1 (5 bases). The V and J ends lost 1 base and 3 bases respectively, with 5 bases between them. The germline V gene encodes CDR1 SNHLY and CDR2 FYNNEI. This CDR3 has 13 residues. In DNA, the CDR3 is TGTGCCAGCAGTGAAGAGGGGACAGATACGCAGTATTTT. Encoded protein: CASSEEGTDTQYF.

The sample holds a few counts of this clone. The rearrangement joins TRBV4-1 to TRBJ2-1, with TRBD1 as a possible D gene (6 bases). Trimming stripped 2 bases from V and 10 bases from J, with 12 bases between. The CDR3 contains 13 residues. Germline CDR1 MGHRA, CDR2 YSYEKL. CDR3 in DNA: TGCGCCAGCAGCCAACAACAGGGAATGGAGCAGTTCTTC. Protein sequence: CASSQQQGMEQFF.

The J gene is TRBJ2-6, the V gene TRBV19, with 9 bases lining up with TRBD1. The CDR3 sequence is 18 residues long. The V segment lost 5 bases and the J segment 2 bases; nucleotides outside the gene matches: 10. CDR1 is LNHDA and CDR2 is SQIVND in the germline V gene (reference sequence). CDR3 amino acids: CASSPRTGVGAGANVLTF. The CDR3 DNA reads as TGTGCCAGTAGTCCTCGGACAGGGGTAGGCGCTGGGGCCAACGTCCTGACTTTC.

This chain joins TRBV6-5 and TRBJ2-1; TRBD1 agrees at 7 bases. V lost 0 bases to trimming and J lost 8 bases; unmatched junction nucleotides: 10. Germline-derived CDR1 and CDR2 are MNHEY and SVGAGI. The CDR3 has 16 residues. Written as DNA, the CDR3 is TGTGCCAGCAGTTACTCATCCCCGAGACAGGGTTATGAGCAGTTCTTC. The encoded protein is CASSYSSPRQGYEQFF.

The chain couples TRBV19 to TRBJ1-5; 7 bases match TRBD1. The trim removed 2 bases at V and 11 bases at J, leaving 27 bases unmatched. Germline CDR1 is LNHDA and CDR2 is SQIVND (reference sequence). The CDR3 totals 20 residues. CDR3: CASSIPGAPGGRQGEVAQHF. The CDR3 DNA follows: TGTGCCAGTAGTATACCGGGGGCTCCGGGGGGGAGACAGGGAGAAGTGGCCCAGCATTTT.

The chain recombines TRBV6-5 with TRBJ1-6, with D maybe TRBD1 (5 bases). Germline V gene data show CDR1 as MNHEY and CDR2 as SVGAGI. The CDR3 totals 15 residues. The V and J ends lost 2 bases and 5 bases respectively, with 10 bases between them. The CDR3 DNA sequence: TGTGCCAGCAGTTACGGGCCAGGGAATAATTCACCCCTCCACTTT. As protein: CASSYGPGNNSPLHF.

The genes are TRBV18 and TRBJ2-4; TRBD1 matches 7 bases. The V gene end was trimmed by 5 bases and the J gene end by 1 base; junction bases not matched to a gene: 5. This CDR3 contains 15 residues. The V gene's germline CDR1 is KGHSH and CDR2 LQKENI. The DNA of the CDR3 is TGTGCCAGCTCAACAGGGGACGGGGCCAAAAACATTCAGTACTTC. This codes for CASSTGDGAKNIQYF.

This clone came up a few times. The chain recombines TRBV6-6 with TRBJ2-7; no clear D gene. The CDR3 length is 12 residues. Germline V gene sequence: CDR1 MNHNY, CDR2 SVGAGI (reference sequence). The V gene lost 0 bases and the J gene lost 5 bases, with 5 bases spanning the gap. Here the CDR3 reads CASSYSRNEQYF. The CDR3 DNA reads TGTGCCAGCAGTTACTCTAGAAACGAGCAGTACTTC.

CDR3 loop: CASSHMTGRETQYF. CDR3 bases: TGTGCCAGCAGCCATATGACAGGGAGGGAGACCCAGTACTTC. The rearrangement links TRBV11-3 to TRBJ2-5, with a weak D call TRBD1 (7 bases). Looked up from germline, CDR1 is SGHNT and CDR2 is YENEEA. This CDR3 has 14 amino acids. The V end lost 5 bases, the J end lost 5 bases, and 15 bases lay between the germline ends.

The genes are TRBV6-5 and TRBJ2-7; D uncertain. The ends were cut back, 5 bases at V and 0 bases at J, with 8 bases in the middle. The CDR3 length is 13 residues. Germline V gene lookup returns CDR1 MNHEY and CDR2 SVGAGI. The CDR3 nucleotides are TGTGCCAGCAGTAGTCCAGGCTCCTACGAGCAGTACTTC. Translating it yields CASSSPGSYEQYF.

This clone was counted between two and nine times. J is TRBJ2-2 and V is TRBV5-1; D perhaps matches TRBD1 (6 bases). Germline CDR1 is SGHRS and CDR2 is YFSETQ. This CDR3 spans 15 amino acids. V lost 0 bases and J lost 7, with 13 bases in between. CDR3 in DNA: TGCGCCAGCAGCTTGGGGCAGGGGCCCCTCGGGGAGCTGTTTTTT. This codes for CASSLGQGPLGELFF.

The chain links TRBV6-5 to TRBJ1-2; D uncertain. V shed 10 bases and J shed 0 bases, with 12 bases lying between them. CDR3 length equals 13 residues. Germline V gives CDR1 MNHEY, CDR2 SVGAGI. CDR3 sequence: CATTISANYGYTF. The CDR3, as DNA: TGTGCCACCACGATCTCAGCTAACTATGGCTACACCTTC.

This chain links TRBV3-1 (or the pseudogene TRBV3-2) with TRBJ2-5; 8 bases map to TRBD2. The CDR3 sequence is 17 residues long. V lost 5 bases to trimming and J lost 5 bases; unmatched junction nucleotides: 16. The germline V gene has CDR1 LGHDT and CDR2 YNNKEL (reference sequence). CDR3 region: CASSVPGLGSEPETQYF. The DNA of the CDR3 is TGTGCCAGCAGCGTCCCGGGACTAGGAAGTGAGCCGGAGACCCAGTACTTC.

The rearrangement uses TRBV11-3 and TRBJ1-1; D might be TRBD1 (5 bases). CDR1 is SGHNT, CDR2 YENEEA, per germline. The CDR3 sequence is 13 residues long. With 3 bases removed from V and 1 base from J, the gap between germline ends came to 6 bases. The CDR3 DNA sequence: TGTGCCAGCAGCTTCAGGGAGAACACTGAAGCTTTCTTT. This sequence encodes CASSFRENTEAFF.